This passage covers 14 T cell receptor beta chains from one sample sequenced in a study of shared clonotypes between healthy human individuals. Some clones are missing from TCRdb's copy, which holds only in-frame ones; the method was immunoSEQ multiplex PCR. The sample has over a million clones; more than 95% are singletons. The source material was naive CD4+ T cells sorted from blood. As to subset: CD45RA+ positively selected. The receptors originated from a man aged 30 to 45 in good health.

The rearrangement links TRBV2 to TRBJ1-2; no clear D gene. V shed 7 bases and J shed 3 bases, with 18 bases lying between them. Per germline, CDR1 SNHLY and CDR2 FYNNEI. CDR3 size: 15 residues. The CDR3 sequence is CASIGHLLTDYGYTF. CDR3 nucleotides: TGTGCCAGCATAGGCCATCTCTTAACTGACTATGGCTACACCTTC.

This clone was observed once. CDR3 DNA sequence: TGCGCCAGCAAAGGGGGCAGTCAGCCCCAGCATTTT. Translation gives CASKGGSQPQHF. The chain couples TRBV10-2 to TRBJ1-5, with TRBD1 matching 7 bases. The CDR3 has 12 amino acids. Losses at the gene ends were 7 bases for V and 6 bases for J; bases not matched to a gene: 3. The germline CDR1 and CDR2 sequences are WSHSY and SAAADI.

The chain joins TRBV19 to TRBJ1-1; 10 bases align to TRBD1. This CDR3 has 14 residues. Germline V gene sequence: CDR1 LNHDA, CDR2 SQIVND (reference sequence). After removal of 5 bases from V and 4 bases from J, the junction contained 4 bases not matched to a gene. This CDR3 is CASSVTGGSTEAFF. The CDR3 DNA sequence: TGTGCCAGTAGTGTGACAGGGGGCAGCACTGAAGCTTTCTTT.

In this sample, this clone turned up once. Here the CDR3 reads CATSRSGTVYEQYF. The DNA for the CDR3 is TGTGCCACCAGCAGGAGCGGGACAGTCTACGAGCAGTACTTC. This chain connects TRBV15 to TRBJ2-7; TRBD1 or TRBD2 may be the D gene (7 bases each). The germline gives CDR1 LNHNV, CDR2 YYDKDF (reference sequence). The CDR3 consists of 14 residues. Trimming left V 3 bases short and J 3 bases short, with 12 bases between. Combining the CDR3 with reference TRBV15 and TRBJ2-7 gives the whole variable domain DAMVIQNPRYQVTQFGKPVTLSCSQTLNHNVMYWYQQKSSQAPKLLFHYYDKDFNNEADTPDNFQSRRPNTSFCFLDIRSPGLGDTAMYLCATSRSGTVYEQYFGPGTRLTVT.

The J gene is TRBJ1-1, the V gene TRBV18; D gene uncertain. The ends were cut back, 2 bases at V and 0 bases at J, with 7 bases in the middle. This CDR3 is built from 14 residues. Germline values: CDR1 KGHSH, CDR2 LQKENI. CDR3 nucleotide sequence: TGTGCCAGCTCACCAGACGGACTGAACACTGAAGCTTTCTTT. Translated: CASSPDGLNTEAFF.

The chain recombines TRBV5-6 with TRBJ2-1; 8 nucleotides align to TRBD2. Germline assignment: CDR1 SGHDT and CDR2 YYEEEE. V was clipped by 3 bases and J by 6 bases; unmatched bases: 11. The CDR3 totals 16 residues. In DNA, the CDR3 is TGTGCCAGCAGCTCACCCGGGACTAGAAACGGCAATGAGCAGTTCTTC. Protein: CASSSPGTRNGNEQFF.

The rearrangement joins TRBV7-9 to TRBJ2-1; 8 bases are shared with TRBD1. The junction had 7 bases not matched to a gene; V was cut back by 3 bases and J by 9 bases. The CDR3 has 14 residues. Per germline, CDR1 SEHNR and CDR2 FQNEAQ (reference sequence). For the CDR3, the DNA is TGTGCCAGCAGCTTGTCCGACAGGGGTGGTGAGCAGTTCTTC. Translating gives CASSLSDRGGEQFF.

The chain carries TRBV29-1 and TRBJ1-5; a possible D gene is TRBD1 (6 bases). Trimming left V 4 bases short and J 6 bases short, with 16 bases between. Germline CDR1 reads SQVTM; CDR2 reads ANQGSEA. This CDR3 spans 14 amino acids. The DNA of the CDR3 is TGCAGCGTTGCCTTGGGGGCGGATTCTCAGCCCCAGCATTTT. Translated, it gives CSVALGADSQPQHF.

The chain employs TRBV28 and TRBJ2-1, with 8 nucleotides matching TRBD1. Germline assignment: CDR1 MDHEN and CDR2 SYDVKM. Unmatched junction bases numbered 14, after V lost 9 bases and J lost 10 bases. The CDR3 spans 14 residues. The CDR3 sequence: CASSIPGQAFEQFF. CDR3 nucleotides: TGTGCCAGTTCAATCCCGGGACAGGCGTTCGAGCAGTTCTTC.

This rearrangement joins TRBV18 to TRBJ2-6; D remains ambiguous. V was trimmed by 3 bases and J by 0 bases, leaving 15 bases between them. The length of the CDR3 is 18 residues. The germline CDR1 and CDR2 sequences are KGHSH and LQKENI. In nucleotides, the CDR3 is TGTGCCAGCTCACCCCTTTCTGCGGACCTCTCTGGGGCCAACGTCCTGACTTTC. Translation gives CASSPLSADLSGANVLTF.

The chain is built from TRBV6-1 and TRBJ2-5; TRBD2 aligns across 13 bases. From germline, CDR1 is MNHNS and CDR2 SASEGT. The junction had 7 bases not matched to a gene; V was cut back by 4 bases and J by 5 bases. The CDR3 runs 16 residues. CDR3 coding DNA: TGTGCCAGCAGTGGACCGGGACTAGCGGGGCGGGAGACCCAGTACTTC. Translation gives CASSGPGLAGRETQYF.

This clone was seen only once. CDR3 sequence: CASSPWSPGQSNEKLFF. CDR3 coding DNA: TGTGCCAGCTCACCATGGTCCCCGGGACAGTCTAATGAAAAACTGTTTTTT. V usage is TRBV18 and J usage is TRBJ1-4; the match to TRBD1 covers 7 bases. Germline CDR1 is KGHSH and CDR2 is LQKENI. Losses at the gene ends were 2 bases for V and 3 bases for J; bases not matched to a gene: 9. The CDR3 is made up of 17 amino acids.

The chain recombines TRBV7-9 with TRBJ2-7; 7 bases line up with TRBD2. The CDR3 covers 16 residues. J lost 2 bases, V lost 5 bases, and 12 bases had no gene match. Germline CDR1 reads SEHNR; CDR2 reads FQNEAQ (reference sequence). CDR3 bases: TGTGCCAGCAGCCTAATGGGGACTACCAAACCCTACGAGCAGTACTTC. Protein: CASSLMGTTKPYEQYF.

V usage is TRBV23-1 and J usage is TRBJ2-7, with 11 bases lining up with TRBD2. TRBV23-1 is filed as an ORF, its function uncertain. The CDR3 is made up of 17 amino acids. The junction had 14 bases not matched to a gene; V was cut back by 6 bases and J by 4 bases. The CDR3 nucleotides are TGCGCCAGCAGGACAGTTATAGCGGGAGGGCCTATTTACGAGCAGTACTTC. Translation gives CASRTVIAGGPIYEQYF.